This T cell receptor (beta chain) appears in the sequencing data of a study of vaccination effects on CD4 cells after COVID-19. Study background: With the ViraFEST assay, the study expanded antigen-specific CD4+ T cells using viral peptide pools, then sequenced them. Vaccination of participants consisted of two doses of either the BNT162b2 or mRNA-1273 vaccine.

Details on this clone: Its antigen is unidentified.

Study-wide findings and caveats: The study found marked clonal contraction of infection- and vaccine-induced clones late after vaccination.

Trimming removed 6 bases from V and 4 bases from J, with 12 bases in between. The CDR3 loop spans 14 amino acids. Per germline, CDR1 SEHNR and CDR2 FQNEAQ (reference sequence). TCRdb keeps only in-frame clones here, not all; method: immunoSEQ multiplex PCR. The sample includes approximately 40,000 clones, 82% of them seen just once. Isolation of CD4+ T cells took place after ten to eleven days of culture. V usage is TRBV7-9 and J usage is TRBJ1-4; possibly TRBD1 for D (5 bases). This TCR was recovered from a human donor who received a COVID-19 vaccine. Specimen: CD4+ T cells from PBMCs cultured without peptide, collected before COVID-19 vaccination. CDR3 protein: CASRLDTLNEKLFF. The CDR3 nucleotides read TGTGCCAGCAGGTTGGACACCCTTAATGAAAAACTGTTTTTT.